Listed below are T cell receptor beta chains from one sample, sequenced in a study of tumor-infiltrating lymphocytes in primary liver carcinoma. TCRdb recomputed calls from the multiplex PCR reads with MiXCR, one row per CDR3 protein. Of some 190,000 distinct CDR3 sequences in the sample, about 60% are singletons; the top ten hold under 75%. Sequencing was done on a sample of peripheral blood. These receptors were collected from a middle-aged man with primary liver carcinoma and hepatitis B virus infection. CDR3s include the opening cysteine and the closing phenylalanine or tryptophan. The D gene is left open where the match is weak. Expanded clones get a size class; other rows say once, few or many, or leave the size out.

TRBJ2-7 | - | TRBV10-3 | - | TGTGCCATCATGGGACATGCCTACGAGCAGTACTTC | CAIMGHAYEQYF
TRBJ1-4 | - | TRBV6-5 | - | TGTGTCAGCAGTCCTTCAAGGACTAATGAAAAACTGTTTTTT | CVSSPSRTNEKLFF
TRBJ2-5 | - | TRBV6-1 | - | TGTGCCAGCACCTATCCCCCTCTGTTC | CASTYPPLF
TRBJ1-5 | - | TRBV6-5 | - | TGTGCCAGCAGCCGCGACTCTGAGCGGCCCCAGCATTTT | CASSRDSERPQHF
TRBJ2-7 | - | TRBV19 | TRBD2 | TGTGCCACCTCTCGGGACGGGGGGAACTACGAGCAGTACTTC | CATSRDGGNYEQYF
TRBJ1-2 | - | TRBV6-5 | TRBD1 | TGTGCCAGCACAGACAGGGGGCTCGGCTATGGCTACACCTTC | CASTDRGLGYGYTF
TRBJ1-1 | - | TRBV11-1 | - | TGTGCCGGCAGCCTCCGGGAGAACACTGAAGCTTTCTTT | CAGSLRENTEAFF
TRBJ2-7 | - | TRBV11-1 | TRBD1 | TGTGACAGCATCTCCGGACAGGGGGCAGCGGGAGGCTCCTACGAGCAGTACTTC | CDSISGQGAAGGSYEQYF
TRBJ2-5 | - | TRBV5-4 | - | TGTGCCAGCAGCTCCCGGCTTCAAGAGACCCAGTACTTC | CASSSRLQETQYF
TRBJ2-7 | - | TRBV25-1 | - | TGTGCCAGCAGCAAGAGAGGGGCCTACGAGCAGTACTTC | CASSKRGAYEQYF
TRBJ2-5 | - | TRBV11-2 | - | TGTGCCAGCAGCCTGGGGGCGGCAGGGTTTATCGCAGAGACCCAGTACTTC | CASSLGAAGFIAETQYF
TRBJ2-2 | - | TRBV11-2 | - | TGTGCCAGCAGCCGCAAGGGGAATACCGGGGAGCTGTTTTTT | CASSRKGNTGELFF
TRBJ1-2 | - | TRBV4-1 | TRBD1 | TGCGCCAGCAGCCAAGGGCCACAGGGGATCTATGGCTACACCTTC | CASSQGPQGIYGYTF
TRBJ2-7 | - | TRBV28 | TRBD1 | TGTGCCAGCAGTCCCTCACAGGGGGCGACAGGGGAGCAGTACTTC | CASSPSQGATGEQYF
TRBJ2-7 | - | TRBV5-4 | - | TGTGCCAGCAGCTCCGGGGACATGTACGAGCAGTACTTC | CASSSGDMYEQYF
TRBJ2-2 | - | TRBV12-3/TRBV12-4 | - | TGTGCCAGCAGTTTTCAACCCAACACCGGGGAGCTTTTTTTT | CASSFQPNTGELFF
TRBJ2-1 | few | TRBV5-5 | TRBD1 | TGTGCCAGCAGCGTAACAGGGGATGAGCAGTTCTTC | CASSVTGDEQFF
TRBJ2-5 | - | TRBV11-2 | TRBD2 | TGTACCAGCACCATTAGCGGGAGCTGTTACCAAGAGACCCAGTACTTC | CTSTISGSCYQETQYF
TRBJ2-7 | - | TRBV11-1 | - | TGTGCCAGCAGCTTAGGGTCGGCGGGTGAAAGCTCCTACGAGCAGTACTTC | CASSLGSAGESSYEQYF
TRBJ2-2 | - | TRBV12-3/TRBV12-4 | TRBD2 | TGTACCAGCAGCCCTAGCGGGAAAGCCGGGGAGCTGTTTTTT | CTSSPSGKAGELFF
TRBJ1-1 | - | TRBV6-5 | - | TGTGCCAGCAGTGACCAGGGGACTGAAGCTTTCTTT | CASSDQGTEAFF
TRBJ2-1 | once | TRBV11-2 | - | TGTGCCAGCAGCTTAGTACTAGAGGGGATTGAGCAGTTCTTC | CASSLVLEGIEQFF
TRBJ1-1 | - | TRBV11-2 | TRBD1 | TGTGTCAGCAGTGCAGTACCGACAGGGATGAACACTGAAGCTTTCTTT | CVSSAVPTGMNTEAFF
TRBJ1-6 | - | TRBV6-1 | - | TGTGCCAGCAGTGAACAGGGTCGGGATTCACCCCTCCACTTT | CASSEQGRDSPLHF
TRBJ2-1 | few | TRBV29-1 | TRBD2 | TGCAGCGTTGTAGCGGGAGGTGGTGAGCAGTTCTTC | CSVVAGGGEQFF
TRBJ2-2 | once | TRBV6-5 | TRBD2 | TGTGCCAGCAGCCCTCTCCCGGGACTAGCGGCCGGGGAGCTGTTTTTT | CASSPLPGLAAGELFF
TRBJ2-7 | - | TRBV10-3 | - | TGTGCCATCAGTGATTTGGACCTGCTAACCGAGCAGTACTTC | CAISDLDLLTEQYF
TRBJ2-5 | once | TRBV12-3/TRBV12-4 | - | TGTGCCAGCAGTTCAGGGGAGGGGACCCAGTACTTC | CASSSGEGTQYF
TRBJ2-7 | many | TRBV4-1 | TRBD2 | TGCGCCAGCAGCCAAAAAAGCCTAGCGGGTTCCTACGAGCAGTACTTC | CASSQKSLAGSYEQYF
TRBJ1-5 | - | TRBV6-5 | TRBD1 | TGTGCCAGCAGTCCCTTCGGACGGACAGGGGCGAGGGGATATAGCAATCAGCCCCAGCATTTT | CASSPFGRTGARGYSNQPQHF
TRBJ2-1 | - | TRBV11-2 | - | TGTGCCAGCAACCCTGGGAGGGGGAGGCGCGACAATGAGCAGTTCTTC | CASNPGRGRRDNEQFF
TRBJ2-5 | - | TRBV29-1 | - | TGCAGGAGCAAGGGGTGGCTAGCGGATAACTTAGGGGGGCAAGAGACCCAGTACTTC | CRSKGWLADNLGGQETQYF
TRBJ2-7 | - | TRBV7-8 | TRBD1 | TGTGCCAGCAGCTTAAGTGGGACAGCAGGCTACGAGCAGTACTTC | CASSLSGTAGYEQYF
TRBJ2-2 | - | TRBV29-1 | - | TGCAGCGTTGAGCAAGGGCTCGGAGAGCTGTTTTTT | CSVEQGLGELFF
TRBJ2-1 | few | TRBV5-1 | - | TGCGCCAGCAGCCATCAGCAGAAAAGGTACAATGAGCAGTTCTTC | CASSHQQKRYNEQFF
TRBJ1-5 | - | TRBV6-2/TRBV6-3 | - | TGTGCCAGCACTATGACAGCGAATCAGCCCCAGCATTTT | CASTMTANQPQHF
TRBJ2-1 | - | TRBV28 | - | TGTGCCAGCAGTTACAGGGTTCCGGCGGCTGAGCAGTTCTTC | CASSYRVPAAEQFF
TRBJ1-2 | - | TRBV29-1 | - | TGCAGCGCAGGCGTACAATGTGGCTATACCTTC | CSAGVQCGYTF
TRBJ2-1 | - | TRBV21-1 | - | TGTGCCAGCAGCAAGATGGGAGAAAGGGATGAGCAGTTCTTC | CASSKMGERDEQFF
TRBJ2-1 | - | TRBV6-2/TRBV6-3 | - | TGTGCCAGTACCCATAAGGGTGTGGTCGATGAGCAGTTCTTC | CASTHKGVVDEQFF
TRBJ1-1 | many | TRBV11-1 | TRBD1 | TGTGCCAGCAGCTACGGACAGGCGGGGAACACTGAAGCTTTCTTT | CASSYGQAGNTEAFF
TRBJ2-7 | - | TRBV5-5 | TRBD2 | TGTGCCAGCAGCATACTACTAGCGGACTACGAGCAGTACTTC | CASSILLADYEQYF
TRBJ2-7 | - | TRBV29-1 | - | TGCAGCGTTAAGCGGAGTTCCTACGAGCAGTACTTC | CSVKRSSYEQYF
TRBJ1-2 | once | TRBV29-1 | - | TGCAGCGGTCCATACAGAGGATCGGGGGATGGCTACACCTTC | CSGPYRGSGDGYTF
TRBJ1-4 | - | TRBV4-1 | TRBD1 | TGCGCCAGCAGCCAAGGACAGGGGGTAAATGAAAAACTGTTTTTT | CASSQGQGVNEKLFF
TRBJ2-7 | - | TRBV7-9 | - | TGTGCCAGCAGCTTCCAATTAGCGGAGGGGAGCTCCTACGAGCAGTACTTC | CASSFQLAEGSSYEQYF
TRBJ2-7 | - | TRBV6-1 | - | TGTGCCGCGACTAAGGTGGAGGGCAGCAACGAGCAGTACTTC | CAATKVEGSNEQYF
TRBJ2-4 | - | TRBV12-3/TRBV12-4 | - | TGTGCCAGCAGTTTAGAGATCCTAGCCAAAAACATTCAGTACTTC | CASSLEILAKNIQYF
TRBJ2-3 | few | TRBV6-1 | - | TGTGCCAGCAGGGACAGCCATAGCACAGATACGCAGTATTTT | CASRDSHSTDTQYF